The following is a T cell receptor (beta chain) sequence with its context. Its antigen remains unknown. The data originate from a study of CXCR3-negative and CXCR3-positive naive CD8 T cells. On the study more broadly: A total of 150 million or so TRB reads was generated, with about 1.5 +/- 0.3 million per library.

Per germline, CDR1 LGHNA and CDR2 YSLEER. This CDR3 region has 16 residues. UMI-labeled TRB cDNA libraries were prepared by 5' RACE. TCRdb re-called the 5' RACE reads and shows each CDR3 protein once, DNA omitted. This table lists fewer than 55,000 distinct CDR3 sequences. Study findings and constraints: Naive cells with CXCR3 showed TRB CDR3s that were more hydrophobic than those in CXCR3-negative naive cells.

CD45RO-CCR7+CD27+CD95- cells counted as naive CD8+ T cells. The chain has TRBV4-3 and TRBJ2-5; TCRdb's assignment of TRBD1 cannot be checked, as there is no DNA. The TCR originated in a human donor in good health. Some clones in this sample may be carry-over from other donors' samples. Sequenced: naive CXCR3- CD8+ T cells from blood. This sample's subset: CD45RO-CCR7+CD27+CD95- naive CD8+ T cells lacking CXCR3 (TNR3-). The CDR3 here is CASSQDFSAGVKTQYF.